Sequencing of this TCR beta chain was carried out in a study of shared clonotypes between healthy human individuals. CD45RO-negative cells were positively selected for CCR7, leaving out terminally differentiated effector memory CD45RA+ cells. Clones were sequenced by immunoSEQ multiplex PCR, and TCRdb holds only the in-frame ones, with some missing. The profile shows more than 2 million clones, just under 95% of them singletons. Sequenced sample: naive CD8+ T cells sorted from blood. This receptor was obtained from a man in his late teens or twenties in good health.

The CDR3 is CASRSGEEGNQPQHF. The CDR3 nucleotides read TGTGCCAGCAGATCAGGGGAGGAGGGCAATCAGCCCCAGCATTTT. The chain couples TRBV2 to TRBJ1-5; perhaps TRBD1 as D (6 bases). The CDR3 has 15 residues. CDR1 SNHLY and CDR2 FYNNEI come from the germline V gene. Trimming took off 6 bases at V and 2 bases at J, with 14 bases between the two ends.